The T cell receptor (beta chain) described here comes from a study of T cell changes during pregnancy in multiple sclerosis. Assay: immunoSEQ multiplex PCR; the TCRdb copy retains only in-frame clones and omits some. Of 65,000 to 80,000 clones listed, more than 80% are singletons. The sample here was CD4+ T cells from peripheral blood mononuclear cells, taken before pregnancy. The sequence was obtained from a female donor with multiple sclerosis, enrolled in a pregnancy study.

CDR3 region: CASRSRGYYNEQFF. DNA for the CDR3: TGTGCCAGCAGGTCTAGGGGGTATTACAATGAGCAGTTCTTC. The V call is TRBV28, the J call TRBJ2-1, with D perhaps matching TRBD1 (6 bases). The CDR3 runs to 14 residues. Germline CDR1 is MDHEN and CDR2 is SYDVKM. Deletions cut 6 bases from V and 4 bases from J, with 13 bases between.